These 30 T cell receptor beta chains share one sample of origin, sequenced in a study of early T cells in non-severe SARS-CoV-2 infection. TCRdb re-called the 5' RACE reads through MiXCR, storing one row per CDR3 protein. The sample records roughly 53,000 distinct CDR3 sequences, around 10% being singletons. This specimen was whole blood, taken at baseline. Source of these receptors: an adult who was a healthcare worker with PCR-confirmed SARS-CoV-2 infection or an uninfected control (not recorded which).

This clonotype was observed a handful of times. The chain combines TRBV28 with TRBJ2-7; weak D call: TRBD2 (6 bases). Germline CDR1 and CDR2: MDHEN and SYDVKM. The V gene lost 4 bases and the J gene lost 1 base, with 23 bases spanning the gap. The CDR3 totals 18 residues. CDR3 protein: CASSSRRGRRTPSYEQYF. The CDR3 coding sequence is TGTGCCAGCAGTTCCCGGAGGGGCCGGAGGACCCCTTCCTACGAGCAGTACTTC.

This clonotype was seen more than once but under ten times. This sequence joins TRBV6-1 and TRBJ1-2; D possibly corresponds to TRBD1 (6 bases). Germline CDR1 is MNHNS and CDR2 is SASEGT. CDR3 length equals 13 residues. V was pared by 0 bases and J by 4 bases, with 6 bases between. The CDR3 protein is CASSEADSYGYTF. The CDR3 bases are TGTGCCAGCAGTGAAGCGGACAGCTATGGCTACACCTTC.

The rearrangement links TRBV2 to TRBJ1-3; D ambiguous. Per germline, CDR1 SNHLY and CDR2 FYNNEI. Trimming pared 6 bases from V and 8 bases from J, leaving 14 bases between. The CDR3 is 13 residues long. The CDR3 loop reads CASSSPLTDTIYF. CDR3 sequence (DNA): TGTGCCAGCAGCTCACCCCTGACGGACACCATATATTTT.

In this sample, this clonotype turned up a few times. The chain joins TRBV7-6 to TRBJ2-2, with TRBD2 as a possible D gene (6 bases). This CDR3 spans 16 amino acids. Trimming removed 0 bases from V and 4 bases from J, with 12 bases in between. CDR1 is SGHVS and CDR2 is FNYEAQ in the germline V gene. The CDR3 DNA reads TGTGCCAGCAGCTTAGCGATGGGACTGTCCACCGGGGAGCTGTTTTTT. Residues: CASSLAMGLSTGELFF.

This clonotype was detected ten times or more. The chain links TRBV21-1 to TRBJ2-3; TRBD2, the D gene given by the table, was not confirmed from the DNA. TRBV21-1 is designated a pseudogene. The CDR3 is 14 residues long. This CDR3 is CASSKEGDTDTQYF. The DNA for the CDR3 is TGTGCCAGCAGCAAAGAGGGAGACACAGATACGCAGTATTTT.

The chain joins TRBV5-6 to TRBJ2-2, with 13 positions matching TRBD2. V trimming: 5 bases; J trimming: 3 bases; junction bases outside the gene matches: 13. Germline V gives CDR1 SGHDT, CDR2 YYEEEE. The CDR3 spans 19 residues. The CDR3: CASSDAPLAGGLDTGELFF. The CDR3 DNA is TGTGCCAGCAGTGATGCCCCACTAGCGGGAGGGTTGGACACCGGGGAGCTGTTTTTT. Complete variable domain (other parts from reference TRBV5-6 and TRBJ2-2): DAGVTQSPTHLIKTRGQQVTLRCSPKSGHDTVSWYQQALGQGPQFIFQYYEEEERQRGNFPDRFSGHQFPNYSSELNVNALLLGDSALYLCASSDAPLAGGLDTGELFFGEGSRLTVL.

This clonotype was picked up many times. This sequence joins TRBV12-3 or TRBV12-4 and TRBJ1-6, with 7 bases aligning to TRBD1. Germline trimming cut 5 bases from V and 6 bases from J; bases unmatched to any gene: 4. CDR3 length equals 14 residues. This chain's CDR3 is CASSPGQSNSPLHF. In DNA, the CDR3 is TGTGCCAGCAGTCCGGGACAGAGTAATTCACCCCTCCACTTT.

V is TRBV28 and J is TRBJ2-5, with a tentative D call TRBD2 (7 bases). Germline V gives CDR1 MDHEN, CDR2 SYDVKM. Between the trimmed V and J ends, which lost 1 base and 7 bases, there was a span of 13 bases. This CDR3 is built from 14 residues. The CDR3 is CASSLSGGGGTQYF. CDR3 in DNA: TGTGCCAGCAGTTTATCGGGGGGCGGTGGGACCCAGTACTTC.

This clonotype was seen only a few times. The chain links TRBV15 to TRBJ2-3; 8 nucleotides match TRBD2. The CDR3 length is 16 residues. Germline V gene lookup returns CDR1 LNHNV and CDR2 YYDKDF (reference sequence). The ends lost 0 bases at V and 4 bases at J; junction bases unmatched: 6. The CDR3 region is CATSRDGTSGSDTQYF. The CDR3 nucleotides are TGTGCCACCAGCAGAGACGGCACTAGCGGTTCAGATACGCAGTATTTT.

Many counts were recorded for this clonotype. The rearrangement joins TRBV12-3 or TRBV12-4 to TRBJ1-1, with 8 bases that match TRBD1. J gave up 3 bases and V 4 bases, and 4 bases lay outside the gene matches. This CDR3 is built from 14 residues. DNA of the CDR3: TGTGCCAGCAGTTCCACAGGGGGAGACACTGAAGCTTTCTTT. Its protein product is CASSSTGGDTEAFF.

This clonotype was seen ten or more times. This chain uses TRBV28 with TRBJ2-5; D unresolved. V was cut by 2 bases and J by 1 base, with 5 bases left in between. The CDR3 length is 13 residues. The germline V gene encodes CDR1 MDHEN and CDR2 SYDVKM. CDR3 sequence (DNA): TGTGCCAGCAGTTTACCAGGCCAAGAGACCCAGTACTTC. It is translated as CASSLPGQETQYF.

This clonotype was found many times. The CDR3 sequence is CASSHRTGVLHGYTF. Here the CDR3 DNA reads TGTGCCAGCAGCCACCGGACAGGGGTATTACATGGCTACACCTTC. The J gene is TRBJ1-2, the V gene TRBV14; 9 bases match TRBD1. V trimming: 3 bases; J trimming: 6 bases; junction bases outside the gene matches: 8. The length of the CDR3 is 15 residues. Germline-derived CDR1 and CDR2 are SGHDN and FVKESK. The variable domain in full, completed from reference TRBV14 and TRBJ1-2, reads EAGVTQFPSHSVIEKGQTVTLRCDPISGHDNLYWYRRVMGKEIKFLLHFVKESKQDESGMPNNRFLAERTGGTYSTLKVQPAELEDSGVYFCASSHRTGVLHGYTFGSGTRLTVV.

The chain combines TRBV27 with TRBJ2-1; TRBD2 might be the D (5 bases). V lost 4 bases and J 2 bases, leaving 9 bases between the germline ends. The CDR3 is 14 amino acids. Per germline, CDR1 MNHEY and CDR2 SMNVEV (reference sequence). The CDR3 DNA reads as TGTGCCAGCAGTTCTCAGCGGACCTACAATGAGCAGTTCTTC. This codes for CASSSQRTYNEQFF.

J is TRBJ2-7 and V is TRBV28, with D tentatively TRBD2 (6 bases). The germline V and J ends were trimmed by 5 bases and 2 bases, with 19 bases remaining between them. CDR3 length: 16 amino acids. The V gene's germline CDR1 is MDHEN and CDR2 SYDVKM. The chain's CDR3 is CASSETGTDRTYEQYF. For the CDR3, the DNA is TGTGCCAGCAGTGAGACCGGGACTGATCGAACCTACGAGCAGTACTTC.

The chain uses TRBV28 and TRBJ2-7; TRBD2 agrees at 10 bases. V was pared by 4 bases and J by 2 bases, with 5 bases of the junction left unmatched. The V gene's germline CDR1 is MDHEN and CDR2 SYDVKM. This CDR3 spans 15 amino acids. CDR3 DNA sequence: TGTGCCAGCAGTTCCGGGACTAGCGTTACCTACGAGCAGTACTTC. Protein product: CASSSGTSVTYEQYF.

The chain recombines TRBV11-2 with TRBJ2-3; weak D call: TRBD1 (6 bases). Per the germline V gene, CDR1 is SGHAT and CDR2 is FQNNGV. Trimming removed 8 bases at V and 0 bases at J, with 15 bases between. This CDR3 spans 15 amino acids. CDR3 nucleotide sequence: TGTGCCAGCCGAGGATGGACAGCAAGCACAGATACGCAGTATTTT. It yields the protein CASRGWTASTDTQYF.

This clonotype was seen ten or more times. V is TRBV5-5 and J is TRBJ2-3; 8 bases agree with TRBD2. The CDR3 runs 16 residues. Germline-derived CDR1 and CDR2 are SGHKS and YYEKEE (reference sequence). J lost 1 base, V lost 2 bases, and 6 bases had no gene match. CDR3: CASSLSAGARTDTQYF. CDR3 sequence (DNA): TGTGCCAGCAGCTTATCAGCGGGAGCCCGCACAGATACGCAGTATTTT.

This clonotype was observed a handful of times. The chain is built from TRBV11-3 and TRBJ2-1; 7 bases agree with TRBD1. The ends lost 4 bases at V and 6 bases at J; junction bases unmatched: 12. The CDR3 extends over 16 amino acids. Germline CDR1 is SGHNT and CDR2 is YENEEA. The CDR3 is CASSSHVTGIINEQFF. The CDR3 coding sequence is TGTGCCAGCAGCTCCCACGTGACAGGGATAATCAATGAGCAGTTCTTC.

This clonotype was seen repeatedly, ten times or more. The chain joins TRBV2 to TRBJ1-2, with a weak D call TRBD1 (5 bases). This CDR3 region has 16 residues. The V and J ends lost 4 bases and 8 bases respectively, with 23 bases between them. Germline V gene lookup returns CDR1 SNHLY and CDR2 FYNNEI. The DNA of the CDR3 is TGTGCCAGCAGTGCCACCGTCACAGGAGGCCTTTTGGGCTACACCTTC. Residues: CASSATVTGGLLGYTF. Together with reference TRBV2 and TRBJ1-2, the CDR3 gives the full variable domain: EPEVTQTPSHQVTQMGQEVILRCVPISNHLYFYWYRQILGQKVEFLVSFYNNEISEKSEIFDDQFSVERPDGSNFTLKIRSTKLEDSAMYFCASSATVTGGLLGYTFGSGTRLTVV.

This chain joins TRBV18 and TRBJ2-1; 10 nucleotides match TRBD2. The CDR3 covers 15 residues. Looked up from germline, CDR1 is KGHSH and CDR2 is LQKENI. Losses at the gene ends were 3 bases for V and 6 bases for J; bases not matched to a gene: 5. The CDR3 bases are TGTGCCAGCTCACCTCGGGCTAGCGGGGGCAATGAGCAGTTCTTC. Its protein product is CASSPRASGGNEQFF.

This clonotype was seen only a few times. The rearrangement joins TRBV28 to TRBJ1-4; D might be TRBD1 (6 bases). V was clipped by 5 bases and J by 12 bases, with 22 bases between them. Germline CDR1 and CDR2: MDHEN and SYDVKM. The CDR3 runs 15 residues. The CDR3 here is CASSASGTTNEELFF. For the CDR3, the DNA is TGTGCCAGCAGTGCCTCCGGGACAACAAATGAGGAACTGTTTTTT.

The V gene is TRBV18, the J gene TRBJ2-1, with 8 bases matching TRBD1. V lost 6 bases to trimming and J lost 0 bases; unmatched junction nucleotides: 7. CDR1 is KGHSH, CDR2 LQKENI, per germline. This CDR3 is built from 16 residues. CDR3 nucleotide sequence: TGTGCCAGCTCGTCGGACAGGGCGAGCTCCTACAATGAGCAGTTCTTC. This codes for CASSSDRASSYNEQFF. The variable domain in full, with the rest retrieved from reference TRBV18 and TRBJ2-1, is NAGVMQNPRHLVRRRGQEARLRCSPMKGHSHVYWYRQLPEEGLKFMVYLQKENIIDESGMPKERFSAEFPKEGPSILRIQQVVRGDSAAYFCASSSDRASSYNEQFFGPGTRLTVL.

V usage is TRBV20-1 and J usage is TRBJ1-1, with TRBD1 as a possible D gene (5 bases). V shed 0 bases and J shed 1 base, with 9 bases lying between them. The length of the CDR3 is 14 residues. Germline lookup yields CDR1 DFQATT and CDR2 SNEGSKA (reference sequence). The CDR3 region is CSARDLGANTEAFF. In DNA form, the CDR3 reads TGCAGTGCTAGAGATTTAGGGGCGAACACTGAAGCTTTCTTT.

The genes are TRBV18 and TRBJ2-3, with 14 nucleotides matching TRBD2. CDR3 length equals 16 residues. Trimming removed 5 bases from V and 1 base from J; junction bases left unmatched: 2. Germline CDR1 is KGHSH and CDR2 is LQKENI. The CDR3, as DNA: TGTGCCAGCTCAGGGACTAGCGGGAGTGGCACAGATACGCAGTATTTT. Protein product: CASSGTSGSGTDTQYF.

This clonotype was recorded a few times. The genes are TRBV20-1 and TRBJ2-7; TRBD1 aligns across 7 bases. There are 17 residues in the CDR3. CDR1 DFQATT and CDR2 SNEGSKA come from the germline V gene (reference sequence). V trimming: 1 base; J trimming: 2 bases; junction bases outside the gene matches: 14. The CDR3 bases are TGCAGTGCTAGAGGGATGCCTACAGGGGCAAGGGCCTACGAGCAGTACTTC. This encodes CSARGMPTGARAYEQYF.

This clonotype was detected only a few times. The chain couples TRBV12-5 to TRBJ2-4; D is unclear. CDR3 length: 12 residues. CDR1 and CDR2 from the germline V gene are LGHNT and FRNRAP. CDR3 DNA sequence: TGTCCTGCGACTCTAGCCAAAAACATTCAGTACTTC. Its translation is CPATLAKNIQYF.

V gene TRBV19 combines with J gene TRBJ2-5; D is possibly TRBD1 (5 bases). The germline gives CDR1 LNHDA, CDR2 SQIVND (reference sequence). This CDR3 region has 14 residues. V shed 6 bases and J shed 7 bases, with 18 bases lying between them. DNA of the CDR3: TGTGCCAGTAGACAGCAGGGCCCACTTGGGACCCAGTACTTC. The encoded protein is CASRQQGPLGTQYF.

The gene calls are TRBV5-4 and TRBJ2-2; D unclear. The V gene lost 1 base and the J gene lost 3 bases, with 10 bases spanning the gap. This CDR3 has 15 residues. CDR1 and CDR2 (germline): SGHNT, YYREEE (reference sequence). CDR3 protein: CASSLSNSYTGELFF. The CDR3 region has the DNA TGTGCCAGCAGCTTGTCGAACTCCTACACCGGGGAGCTGTTTTTT.

This clonotype was observed a few times. The chain joins TRBV5-1 to TRBJ2-1; 13 bases are a match to TRBD2. CDR3 size: 15 residues. V shed 7 bases and J 8 bases; nucleotides not matched to a gene: 9. CDR1 SGHRS and CDR2 YFSETQ come from the germline V gene. The CDR3 here is CASGNGLAGVDEQFF. CDR3 bases: TGCGCCAGCGGAAACGGACTAGCGGGAGTAGATGAGCAGTTCTTC. Full variable domain (outside the CDR3, taken from reference TRBV5-1 and TRBJ2-1): KAGVTQTPRYLIKTRGQQVTLSCSPISGHRSVSWYQQTPGQGLQFLFEYFSETQRNKGNFPGRFSGRQFSNSRSEMNVSTLELGDSALYLCASGNGLAGVDEQFFGPGTRLTVL.

The chain links TRBV7-7 to TRBJ2-3; no clear D. This CDR3 has 13 amino acids. Germline V gene sequence: CDR1 SSHAT, CDR2 FNYEAQ (reference sequence). Trimming took 1 base from V and 4 from J, leaving 6 bases between them. This CDR3 reads CASSLGAADTQYF. DNA for the CDR3: TGTGCCAGCAGCTTAGGTGCAGCAGATACGCAGTATTTT.